This TCR beta chain is drawn from a study of patients and donors after allogeneic stem cell transplantation. Germline V gives CDR1 SQVTM, CDR2 ANQGSEA. The ends were cut back, 5 bases at V and 5 bases at J, with 13 bases in the middle. CDR3 length: 13 amino acids. TCRdb recomputed calls from the RT-PCR reads with MiXCR, one row per CDR3 protein. The profile covers some 200,000 distinct CDR3 sequences, with roughly 40% appearing a single time and about 35% taken by the ten largest. The V call is TRBV29-1, the J call TRBJ2-1, with D unresolved. The clonotype originates from a human donor who was either an allogeneic HSCT recipient or a stem cell or donor lymphocyte infusion donor (not recorded which). It is not recorded whose cells these are; they may come from a transplant donor. Sequenced material: blood, either unsorted or a sorted T cell fraction (not recorded which). Here the CDR3 DNA reads TGCAGCGTTAGCCGGCCGCCGGACAATGAGCAGTTCTTC. As protein: CSVSRPPDNEQFF.